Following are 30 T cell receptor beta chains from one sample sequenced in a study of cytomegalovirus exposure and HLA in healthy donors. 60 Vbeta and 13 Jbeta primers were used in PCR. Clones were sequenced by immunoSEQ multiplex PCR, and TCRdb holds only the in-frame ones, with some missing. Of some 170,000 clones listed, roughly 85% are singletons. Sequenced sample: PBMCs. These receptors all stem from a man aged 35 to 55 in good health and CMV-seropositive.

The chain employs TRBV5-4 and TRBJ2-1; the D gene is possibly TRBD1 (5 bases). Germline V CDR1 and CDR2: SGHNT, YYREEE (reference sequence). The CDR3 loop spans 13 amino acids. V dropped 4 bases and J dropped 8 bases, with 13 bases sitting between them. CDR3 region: CASSRSRGDEQFF. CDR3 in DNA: TGTGCCAGCAGCCGCAGTAGGGGTGATGAGCAGTTCTTC.

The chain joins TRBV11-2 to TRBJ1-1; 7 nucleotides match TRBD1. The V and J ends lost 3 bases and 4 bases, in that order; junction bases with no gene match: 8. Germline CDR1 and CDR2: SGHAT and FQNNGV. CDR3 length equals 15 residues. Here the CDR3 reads CASSFLRAGGTEAFF. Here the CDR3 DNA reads TGTGCCAGCAGCTTTCTCCGCGCAGGGGGCACTGAAGCTTTCTTT. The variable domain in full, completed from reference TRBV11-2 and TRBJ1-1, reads EAGVAQSPRYKIIEKRQSVAFWCNPISGHATLYWYQQILGQGPKLLIQFQNNGVVDDSQLPKDRFSAERLKGVDSTLKIQPAKLEDSAVYLCASSFLRAGGTEAFFGQGTRLTVV.

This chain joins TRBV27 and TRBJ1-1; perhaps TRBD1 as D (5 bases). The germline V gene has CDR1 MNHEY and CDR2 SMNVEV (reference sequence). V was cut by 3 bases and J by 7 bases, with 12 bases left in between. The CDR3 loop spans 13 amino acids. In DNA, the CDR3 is TGTGCCAGCAGTTTCGGCCAGGGAAGTGAAGCTTTCTTT. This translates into CASSFGQGSEAFF.

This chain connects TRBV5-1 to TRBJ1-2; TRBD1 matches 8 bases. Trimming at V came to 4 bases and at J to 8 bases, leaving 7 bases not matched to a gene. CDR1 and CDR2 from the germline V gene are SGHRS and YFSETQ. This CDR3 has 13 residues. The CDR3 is CASSVQGAGGYTF. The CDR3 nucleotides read TGCGCCAGCAGCGTGCAGGGGGCAGGGGGCTACACCTTC. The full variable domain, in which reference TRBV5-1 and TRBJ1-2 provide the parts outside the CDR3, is KAGVTQTPRYLIKTRGQQVTLSCSPISGHRSVSWYQQTPGQGLQFLFEYFSETQRNKGNFPGRFSGRQFSNSRSEMNVSTLELGDSALYLCASSVQGAGGYTFGSGTRLTVV.

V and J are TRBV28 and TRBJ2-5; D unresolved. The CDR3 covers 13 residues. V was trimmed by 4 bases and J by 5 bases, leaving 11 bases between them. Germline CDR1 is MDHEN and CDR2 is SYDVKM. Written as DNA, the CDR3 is TGTGCCAGCAGTTCCACCATGCGGGAGACCCAGTACTTC. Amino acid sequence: CASSSTMRETQYF.

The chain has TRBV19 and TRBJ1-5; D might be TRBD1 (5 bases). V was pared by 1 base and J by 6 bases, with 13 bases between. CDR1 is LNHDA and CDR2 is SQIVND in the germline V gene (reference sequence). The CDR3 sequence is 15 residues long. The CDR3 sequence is CASSIGIGGSQPQHF. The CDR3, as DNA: TGTGCCAGTAGTATAGGTATCGGGGGGAGTCAGCCCCAGCATTTT.

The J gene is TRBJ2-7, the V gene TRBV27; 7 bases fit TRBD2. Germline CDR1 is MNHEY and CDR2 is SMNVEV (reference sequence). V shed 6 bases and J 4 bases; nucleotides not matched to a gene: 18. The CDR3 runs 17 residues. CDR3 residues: CASRRGSEGGRWYEQYF. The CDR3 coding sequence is TGTGCCAGCAGGCGGGGATCTGAGGGCGGGAGATGGTACGAGCAGTACTTC.

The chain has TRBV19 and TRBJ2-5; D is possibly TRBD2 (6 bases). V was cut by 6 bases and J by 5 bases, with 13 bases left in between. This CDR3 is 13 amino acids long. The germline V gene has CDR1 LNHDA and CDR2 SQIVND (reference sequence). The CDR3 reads CASRGGNGETQYF. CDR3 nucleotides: TGTGCCAGTAGAGGAGGGAATGGGGAGACCCAGTACTTC.

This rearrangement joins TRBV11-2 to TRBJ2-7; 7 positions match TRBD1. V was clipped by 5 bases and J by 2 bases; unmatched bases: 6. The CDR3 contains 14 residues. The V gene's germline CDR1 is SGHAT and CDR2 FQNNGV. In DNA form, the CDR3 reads TGTGCCAGCAGCACCCGACAGGGAGCCTACGAGCAGTACTTC. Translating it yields CASSTRQGAYEQYF.

The CDR3 DNA is TGTGCCAGCAGCGTCACAGGGTTTAGGTCCTACAATGAGCAGTTCTTC. Amino acid sequence: CASSVTGFRSYNEQFF. The J gene is TRBJ2-1, the V gene TRBV11-3, with a possible D match to TRBD1 (6 bases). Per germline, CDR1 SGHNT and CDR2 YENEEA. The CDR3 loop spans 16 amino acids. V was shortened by 5 bases and J by 1 base, with 15 bases between the two germline ends.

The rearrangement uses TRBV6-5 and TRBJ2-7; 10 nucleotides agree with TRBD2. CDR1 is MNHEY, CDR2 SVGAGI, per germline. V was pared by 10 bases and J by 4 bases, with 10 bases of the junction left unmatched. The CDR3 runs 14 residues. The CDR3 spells CATKAGGPVYEQYF. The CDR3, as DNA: TGTGCCACAAAAGCGGGAGGGCCTGTATACGAGCAGTACTTC.

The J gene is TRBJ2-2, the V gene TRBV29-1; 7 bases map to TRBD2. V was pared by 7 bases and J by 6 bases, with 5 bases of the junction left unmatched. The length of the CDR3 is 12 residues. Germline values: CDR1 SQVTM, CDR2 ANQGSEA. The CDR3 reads CSGGRAAGELFF. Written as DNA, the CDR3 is TGCAGCGGGGGGAGGGCGGCCGGGGAGCTGTTTTTT.

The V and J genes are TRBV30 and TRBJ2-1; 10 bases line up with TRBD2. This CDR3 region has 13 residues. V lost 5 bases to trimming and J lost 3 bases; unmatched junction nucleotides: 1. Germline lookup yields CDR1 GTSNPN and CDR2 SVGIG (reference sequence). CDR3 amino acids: CAWGTSDYNEQFF. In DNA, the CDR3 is TGTGCCTGGGGGACTAGCGACTACAATGAGCAGTTCTTC.

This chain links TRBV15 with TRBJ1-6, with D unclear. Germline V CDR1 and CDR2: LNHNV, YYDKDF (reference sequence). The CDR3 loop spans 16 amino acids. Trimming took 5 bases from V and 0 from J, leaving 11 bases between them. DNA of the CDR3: TGTGCCACCAGCCCGAGAGGGAGCTCCTATAATTCACCCCTCCACTTT. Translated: CATSPRGSSYNSPLHF.

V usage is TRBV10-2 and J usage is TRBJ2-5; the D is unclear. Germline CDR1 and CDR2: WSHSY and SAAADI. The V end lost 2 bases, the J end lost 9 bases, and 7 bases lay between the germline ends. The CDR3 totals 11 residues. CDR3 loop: CASSEGAAQYF. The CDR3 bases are TGCGCCAGCAGTGAGGGCGCGGCCCAGTACTTC.

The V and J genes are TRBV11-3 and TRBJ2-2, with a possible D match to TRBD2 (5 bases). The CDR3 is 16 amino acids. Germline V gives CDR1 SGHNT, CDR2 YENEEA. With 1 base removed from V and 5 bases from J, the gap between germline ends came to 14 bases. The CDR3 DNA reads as TGTGCCAGCAGCTTAGGGTTCGAGGGAAGAACCGGGGAGCTGTTTTTT. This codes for CASSLGFEGRTGELFF.

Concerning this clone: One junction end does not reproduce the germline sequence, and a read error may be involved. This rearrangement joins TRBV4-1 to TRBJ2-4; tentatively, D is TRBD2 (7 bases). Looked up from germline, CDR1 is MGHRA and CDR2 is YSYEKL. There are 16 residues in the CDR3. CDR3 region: CASSQGGAQAKNSQYF. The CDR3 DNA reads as TGCGCCAGCAGCCAGGGGGGGGCCCAAGCCAAAAACAGTCAGTACTTC.

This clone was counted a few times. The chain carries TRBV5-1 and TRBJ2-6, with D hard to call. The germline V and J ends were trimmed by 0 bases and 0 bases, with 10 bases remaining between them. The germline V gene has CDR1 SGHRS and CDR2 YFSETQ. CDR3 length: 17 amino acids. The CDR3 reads CASSLVLPGSGANVLTF. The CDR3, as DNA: TGCGCCAGCAGCTTGGTACTGCCGGGCTCTGGGGCCAACGTCCTGACTTTC.

The CDR3 loop reads CASTPTGSYGYTF. The CDR3 coding sequence is TGTGCCAGCACGCCCACAGGGTCCTATGGCTACACCTTC. The chain employs TRBV6-5 and TRBJ1-2; weak D call: TRBD1 (6 bases). The CDR3 covers 13 residues. V was clipped by 7 bases and J by 4 bases, with 13 bases between them. The germline V gene has CDR1 MNHEY and CDR2 SVGAGI.

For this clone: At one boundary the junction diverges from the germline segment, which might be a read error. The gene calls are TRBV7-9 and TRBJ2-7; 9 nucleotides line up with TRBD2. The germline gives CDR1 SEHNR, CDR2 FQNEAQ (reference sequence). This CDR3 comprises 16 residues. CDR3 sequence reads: CSSGSPGTSRSYEQYF. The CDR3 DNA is TGTTCCAGCGGCTCCCCTGGGACTAGCCGTTCCTACGAGCAGTACTTC.

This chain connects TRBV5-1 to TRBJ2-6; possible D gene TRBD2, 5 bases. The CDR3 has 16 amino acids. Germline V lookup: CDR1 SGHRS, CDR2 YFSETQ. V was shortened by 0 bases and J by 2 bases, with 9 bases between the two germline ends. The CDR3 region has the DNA TGCGCCAGCAGCTTGGTCTCGGGGACTGGGGCCAACGTCCTGACTTTC. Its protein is CASSLVSGTGANVLTF.

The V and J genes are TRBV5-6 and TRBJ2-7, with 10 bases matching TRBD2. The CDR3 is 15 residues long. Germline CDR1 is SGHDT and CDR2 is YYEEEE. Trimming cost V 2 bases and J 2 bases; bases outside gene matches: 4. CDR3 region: CASSFGAGGPYEQYF. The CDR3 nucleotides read TGTGCCAGCAGCTTTGGAGCGGGAGGGCCCTACGAGCAGTACTTC.

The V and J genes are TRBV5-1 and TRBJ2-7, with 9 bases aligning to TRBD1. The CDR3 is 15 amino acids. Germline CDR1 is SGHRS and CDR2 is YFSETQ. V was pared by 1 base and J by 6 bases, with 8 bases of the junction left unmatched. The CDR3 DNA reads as TGCGCCAGCAGCTTGCAGGGACAGGGCCTGGGCGAGCAGTACTTC. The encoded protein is CASSLQGQGLGEQYF.

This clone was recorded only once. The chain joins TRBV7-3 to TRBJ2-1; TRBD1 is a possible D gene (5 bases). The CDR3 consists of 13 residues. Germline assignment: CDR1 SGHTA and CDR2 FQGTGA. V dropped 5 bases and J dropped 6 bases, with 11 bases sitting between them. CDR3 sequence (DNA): TGTGCCAGCAGCATGTTTACAGGCAATGAGCAGTTCTTC. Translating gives CASSMFTGNEQFF.

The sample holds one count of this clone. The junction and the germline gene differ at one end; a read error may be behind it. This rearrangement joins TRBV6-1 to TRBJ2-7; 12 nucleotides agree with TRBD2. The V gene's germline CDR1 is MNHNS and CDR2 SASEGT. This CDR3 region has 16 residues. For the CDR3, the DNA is TGTGCCAGCAGTGATCTAGCGGGAGGGTCCGTATACGGGCAGTACTTC. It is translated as CASSDLAGGSVYGQYF.

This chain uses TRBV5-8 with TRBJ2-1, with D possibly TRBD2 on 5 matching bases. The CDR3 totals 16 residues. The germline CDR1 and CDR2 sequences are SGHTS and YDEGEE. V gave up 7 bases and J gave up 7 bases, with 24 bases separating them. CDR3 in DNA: TGTGCCAGCCTCTTACTAGGTCTCTTTTTTTCGAATGAGCAGTTCTTC. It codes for CASLLLGLFFSNEQFF.

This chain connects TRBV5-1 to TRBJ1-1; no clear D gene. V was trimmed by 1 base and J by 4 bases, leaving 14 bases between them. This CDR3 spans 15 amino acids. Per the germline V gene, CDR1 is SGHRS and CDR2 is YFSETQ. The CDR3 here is CASSLTPTPGTEAFF. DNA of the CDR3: TGCGCCAGCAGCTTGACCCCAACTCCGGGCACTGAAGCTTTCTTT.

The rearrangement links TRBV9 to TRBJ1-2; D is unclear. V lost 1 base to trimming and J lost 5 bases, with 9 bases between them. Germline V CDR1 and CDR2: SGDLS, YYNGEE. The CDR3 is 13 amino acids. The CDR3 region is CASSVSGGYGYTF. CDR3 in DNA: TGTGCCAGCAGCGTATCAGGCGGGTATGGCTACACCTTC.

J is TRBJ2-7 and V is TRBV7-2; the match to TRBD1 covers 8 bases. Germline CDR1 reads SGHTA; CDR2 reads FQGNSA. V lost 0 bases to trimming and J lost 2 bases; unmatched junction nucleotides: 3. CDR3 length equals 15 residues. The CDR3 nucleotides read TGTGCCAGCAGCTTAGCTTGGACAGGGCCCTACGAGCAGTACTTC. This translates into CASSLAWTGPYEQYF.

CDR3 nucleotide sequence: TGCGCCAGCAGCCAGGGACCCCACTTAGCGGGAGTAGAGGGAGATGAGCAGTTCTTC. It translates to CASSQGPHLAGVEGDEQFF. This chain uses TRBV4-1 with TRBJ2-1; TRBD2 aligns across 9 bases. Germline V gene lookup returns CDR1 MGHRA and CDR2 YSYEKL. There are 19 residues in the CDR3. V lost 3 bases, J lost 8 bases, and 20 bases stayed unmatched.